These T cell receptor beta chains were read from a single sample in a study of molecular identifiers for immune sequencing clone quantification. One entry per CDR3 protein results from TCRdb running MiXCR on the PCR reads. The table includes some 680,000 distinct CDR3 sequences, 25% detected once. Sequencing input: naive CD8+ T cells from blood, with Jurkat cell RNA spiked in. The receptors were gathered from a human donor in good health. Some libraries in this study had Jurkat cell RNA spiked in. The CDR3 runs from the conserved cysteine through the conserved F or W. D genes are given only for firm matches. The size entry is marked missing in some rows and otherwise reads once, few, many or a size class.

size	J	D	V	CDR3	DNA
many	TRBJ2-5	.	TRBV13	CASSVTGYQETQYF	TGTGCCAGCAGCGTAACAGGGTACCAAGAGACCCAGTACTTC
few	TRBJ2-1	TRBD2	TRBV4-3	CASSQDSSGSYNNEQFF	TGCGCCAGCAGCCAAGATTCTAGCGGGAGCTATAACAATGAGCAGTTCTTC
many	TRBJ2-2	.	TRBV30	CAWRTGNTGELFF	TGTGCCTGGCGAACGGGAAACACCGGGGAGCTGTTTTTT
.	TRBJ2-7	.	TRBV6-1	CASRMTRHYEQYF	TGTGCCAGCAGGATGACAAGGCACTACGAGCAGTACTTC
many	TRBJ2-7	.	TRBV12-3/TRBV12-4	CASSLWTVGYEQYF	TGTGCCAGCAGTTTGTGGACAGTAGGTTACGAGCAGTACTTC
few	TRBJ1-2	.	TRBV4-1	CASSQGPMSYGYTF	TGCGCCAGCAGCCAAGGCCCAATGAGCTATGGCTACACCTTC
few	TRBJ1-5	.	TRBV18	CASSQAGSNQPQHF	TGTGCCAGCTCACAGGCGGGGAGCAATCAGCCCCAGCATTTT
many	TRBJ2-3	TRBD2	TRBV5-1	CASSYLAGGTISTDTQYF	TGCGCCAGCAGCTATCTAGCGGGAGGGACGATTAGCACAGATACGCAGTATTTT
few	TRBJ2-3	.	TRBV10-2	CASSESRGGTDTQYF	TGCGCCAGCAGTGAGTCTAGAGGGGGAACAGATACGCAGTATTTT
many	TRBJ2-3	.	TRBV7-9	CASSLVADSTDTQYF	TGTGCCAGCAGCTTAGTAGCGGACAGCACAGATACGCAGTATTTT
.	TRBJ1-2	TRBD1	TRBV7-8	CASSLDRGNYGYTF	TGTGCCAGCAGCCTGGACAGGGGCAACTATGGCTACACCTTC
.	TRBJ1-4	.	TRBV11-2	CASSFGLGEKLFF	TGTGCCAGCAGCTTCGGTTTGGGTGAAAAACTGTTTTTT
.	TRBJ1-1	.	TRBV20-1	CSANGHSNTEAFF	TGCAGTGCAAATGGACACTCGAACACTGAAGCTTTCTTT
many	TRBJ2-7	.	TRBV20-1	CSARGVSPYEQYF	TGCAGTGCTAGAGGGGTCTCTCCATACGAGCAGTACTTC
.	TRBJ1-1	.	TRBV4-3	CASSQEGALREGEAFF	TGCGCCAGCAGCCAAGAGGGGGCCCTAAGGGAGGGTGAAGCTTTCTTT
few	TRBJ1-2	.	TRBV6-1	CASSEAPENYGYTF	TGTGCCAGCAGTGAAGCGCCAGAGAACTATGGCTACACCTTC
few	TRBJ2-1	.	TRBV2	CASRMTLAFYNEQFF	TGTGCCAGCAGAATGACACTTGCTTTCTACAATGAGCAGTTCTTC
.	TRBJ1-2	.	TRBV28	CASSLIRDYGYTF	TGTGCCAGCAGTTTAATTCGAGACTATGGCTACACCTTC
many	TRBJ1-1	.	TRBV4-3	CASSQETALMNTEAFF	TGCGCCAGCAGCCAAGAAACAGCCCTTATGAACACTGAAGCTTTCTTT
.	TRBJ1-6	TRBD1	TRBV14	CASSQRPGQFASPLHF	TGTGCCAGCAGCCAACGACCGGGACAGTTTGCTTCACCCCTCCACTTT